This is a list of T cell receptor beta chains from one sample in a study of blood T cell repertoires in COVID-19. The assay was immunoSEQ multiplex PCR, and TCRdb's table has in-frame clones only and misses some. The sample has 210,000 or so clones; about nine tenths are singletons. Sequencing was carried out using peripheral blood. Every receptor here comes from a woman aged 45 to 65 with acute or convalescent COVID-19. The CDR3 runs from the conserved cysteine through the conserved F or W. A D gene is named only where the DNA matches it firmly. Only some rows state a clone size, as once, few, many or a class for expanded clones.

TRBV6-1,-,-,TRBJ2-3,TGTGCCAGCAGTGAAGGTAGTAGCTGGAGCACAGATACGCAGTATTTT,CASSEGSSWSTDTQYF
TRBV3-1/TRBV3-2,-,-,TRBJ2-5,TGTGCCAGCAATATCGACAGGACAAGTGGAGAGACCCAGTACTTC,CASNIDRTSGETQYF
TRBV11-2,-,-,TRBJ2-7,TGTGCCAGCAGCTTAGTGTCCGGGTGGTACTTC,CASSLVSGWYF
TRBV19,-,-,TRBJ1-2,TGTGCCAGTAGTATAGGAGATGGCTACACCTTC,CASSIGDGYTF
TRBV7-2,TRBD1,-,TRBJ1-3,TGTGCCAGCAGCTTAGAAGGACAGGGCAGCTCTGGAAACACCATATATTTT,CASSLEGQGSSGNTIYF
TRBV6-5,-,-,TRBJ1-1,TGTGCCAGCAGACAAGGGGCGTTTGGTGAAGCTTTCTTT,CASRQGAFGEAFF
TRBV5-4,TRBD2,-,TRBJ2-2,TGTGCCAGCAGCCGGCCGGGACTAGCCTCCGGGGAGCTGTTTTTT,CASSRPGLASGELFF
TRBV11-2,-,-,TRBJ1-1,TGTGCCAGCAGCATGGAGGGCGACATGAACACTGAAGCTTTCTTT,CASSMEGDMNTEAFF
TRBV7-2,-,-,TRBJ1-1,TGTGCCAGCAGCTTCTTGAACACTGAAGCTTTCTTT,CASSFLNTEAFF
TRBV2,-,once,TRBJ2-7,TGTGCCAGCAGCACAGGTCAGGGCTACGAGCAGTACTTC,CASSTGQGYEQYF
TRBV29-1,TRBD1,few,TRBJ1-2,TGCAGCGTTAGGACAGGGTATGATGGCTACACCTTC,CSVRTGYDGYTF
TRBV19,-,-,TRBJ1-2,TGTGCCAGTAGTATTCGAGGTGGGGCTAGGAACTATGGCTACACCTTC,CASSIRGGARNYGYTF
TRBV6-1,-,-,TRBJ1-2,TGTGCCAGCAGTGAAGGACAGCCTGCTAACTATGGCTACACCTTC,CASSEGQPANYGYTF
TRBV5-8,-,-,TRBJ1-2,TGTGCCAGCAGCTATGGACAGTGGGATGGCTACACCTTC,CASSYGQWDGYTF
TRBV6-5,-,-,TRBJ1-1,TGTGCCAGCAGGCCACCGACAGGGAACACTGAAGCTTTCTTT,CASRPPTGNTEAFF
TRBV6-5,-,-,TRBJ2-7,TGTGCCAGCAGTTACTCGCCCCAGGGATCCTACGAGCAGTACTTC,CASSYSPQGSYEQYF
TRBV7-9,TRBD1,-,TRBJ2-1,TGTGCCAGCAGCTGGGGACAGGGGACGGATGAGCAGTTCTTC,CASSWGQGTDEQFF
TRBV6-1,-,-,TRBJ2-2,TGTGCCAGCAGTGAAACTAGAAGGTGGAGGCGGGAGCTGTTTTTT,CASSETRRWRRELFF
TRBV6-6,-,-,TRBJ1-3,TGTGCCAGCAGTTACTCCCCGGGGGGCGGAAACACCATATATTTT,CASSYSPGGGNTIYF
TRBV2,TRBD2,-,TRBJ2-1,TGTGCCAGCAACCCGGCGGGGGGCCGCTACAATGAGCAGTTCTTC,CASNPAGGRYNEQFF
TRBV5-6,-,-,TRBJ1-1,TGTGCCAGCAGCTTGGCGGGGGGCAGGACTGAAGCTTTCTTT,CASSLAGGRTEAFF
TRBV21-1,-,-,TRBJ1-5,TGTGCCAGCCTATATAGCAATCAGCCCCAGCATTTT,CASLYSNQPQHF
TRBV7-2,TRBD1,-,TRBJ1-2,TGTGCCAGCAGCTTAGCGGGACAGGGGTCGGAGGGCTATGGCTACACCTTC,CASSLAGQGSEGYGYTF
TRBV2,-,-,TRBJ2-1,TGTGCCAGCAGGTCAGGGGGGAATGAGCAGTTCTTC,CASRSGGNEQFF
TRBV2,TRBD2,-,TRBJ2-1,TGTGCCAGCAGTGAAGCGGCTAGCGGGACCCATGAGCAGTTCTTC,CASSEAASGTHEQFF
TRBV30,-,once,TRBJ1-2,TGTGCCTGGAGTCGTGACATCCTCTATGGCTACACCTTC,CAWSRDILYGYTF
TRBV10-3,TRBD2,once,TRBJ2-1,TGTGCCATCAATCCTAGCGGGGAAATGTATGAGCAGTTCTTC,CAINPSGEMYEQFF
TRBV14,TRBD1,-,TRBJ2-6,TGTGCCAGCAGCCTTATGACAGGGGAGGCTCCCGGGGCCAACGTCCTGACTTTC,CASSLMTGEAPGANVLTF
TRBV19,TRBD2,-,TRBJ2-7,TGTGCCAGTAGTATAGATGGAGCATCTAGCGGGGGGGTCTACGAGCAGTACTTC,CASSIDGASSGGVYEQYF
TRBV7-9,TRBD2,-,TRBJ2-5,TGTGCCAGCAGCCCGGAGGGGCGGGAGCTAGAGACCCAGTACTTC,CASSPEGRELETQYF
TRBV5-1,TRBD1,-,TRBJ1-6,TGCGCCAGCAGGCCGGACAGGGTGCACTCACCCCTCCACTTT,CASRPDRVHSPLHF
TRBV10-3,-,-,TRBJ1-2,TGTGCCATCCCGAGTGGGGGCTATGTCGGTGGCTACACCTTC,CAIPSGGYVGGYTF
TRBV27,-,-,TRBJ1-5,TGTGCCAGCAGTTTTAATGGCGGACAGCCCCAGCATTTT,CASSFNGGQPQHF
TRBV3-1/TRBV3-2,TRBD2,-,TRBJ2-7,TGTGCCAGCAGCCCTCGAGGGTCTAGCGGGGGTACGGACTTC,CASSPRGSSGGTDF
TRBV7-9,TRBD1,few,TRBJ2-3,TGTGCCAGCAGCTCCAAAGGGACAGGGTATGGAGATACGCAGTATTTT,CASSSKGTGYGDTQYF
TRBV6-5,TRBD2,-,TRBJ2-7,TGTGCCAGCACTCCTAGCGGGGGTTCCTACGAGCAGTACTTC,CASTPSGGSYEQYF
TRBV3-1/TRBV3-2,-,-,TRBJ1-2,TGTGCCAGCAGCCCCACTTTAAGGTGTCAGGACTATGGCTACACCTTC,CASSPTLRCQDYGYTF
TRBV5-1,TRBD2,-,TRBJ2-3,TGCGCCAGCAGCCCTCGACTAGCGGGAGGCACAGATACGCAGTATTTT,CASSPRLAGGTDTQYF
TRBV6-1,-,-,TRBJ1-2,TGTGCCAGCAGTGAAGGGACAGTTTATAACATGAACTATGGCTACACCTTC,CASSEGTVYNMNYGYTF
TRBV10-2,TRBD1,few,TRBJ1-1,TGCGCCAGCAGCCCAATTCCGGGACAGACCAAAGCTTTCTTT,CASSPIPGQTKAFF
TRBV4-3,TRBD2,-,TRBJ2-1,TGCGCCAGCAGCGCATGGACTAGCGGCTACAATGAGCAGTTCTTC,CASSAWTSGYNEQFF
TRBV29-1,TRBD2,-,TRBJ2-1,TGCAGCGTTGTGGCTAGCGGGTTGCTGGATGAGCAGTTCTTC,CSVVASGLLDEQFF
TRBV5-1,TRBD2,-,TRBJ2-7,TGCGCCAGCAGCTCGGGGACTAGCGGACCCTACGAGCAGTACTTC,CASSSGTSGPYEQYF
TRBV19,-,-,TRBJ2-6,TGTGCCAGTAGTATTGCGCAGGCTGTTGGGGCCAACGTCCTGACTTTC,CASSIAQAVGANVLTF
TRBV11-2,-,-,TRBJ2-1,TGTGCCAGCAGCCCATTCGGGAGCTCCTACAATGAGCAGTTCTTC,CASSPFGSSYNEQFF
TRBV5-1,-,-,TRBJ2-5,TGCGCCAGCAGCTTAGTGAGGGACCAAGAGACCCAGTACTTC,CASSLVRDQETQYF
TRBV19,-,-,TRBJ2-3,TGTGCCAGTAGTACCCGACTTTCAGATACGCAGTATTTT,CASSTRLSDTQYF
TRBV4-1,TRBD2,few,TRBJ2-1,TGCGCCAGCAGCCAAGGAGCGGGAAGGTCCTACAATGAGCAGTTCTTC,CASSQGAGRSYNEQFF
TRBV6-5,-,-,TRBJ2-3,TGTGCCAGCAGGGAGGGGACCACAGATACGCAGTATTTT,CASREGTTDTQYF
TRBV11-3,-,-,TRBJ2-7,TGTGCCAGCAGCCTCAGGGGTGAGGGTGGTCACGAGCAGTACTTC,CASSLRGEGGHEQYF
TRBV6-5,TRBD1,-,TRBJ2-7,TGTGCCAGCAGTTACGGGGACAGCTACGAGCAGTACTTC,CASSYGDSYEQYF
TRBV3-1/TRBV3-2,TRBD2,-,TRBJ2-1,TGTGCCAGCAGCTTTGGTTACGGGGGGGCCTACAATGAGCAGTTCTTC,CASSFGYGGAYNEQFF
TRBV5-4,TRBD2,once,TRBJ2-1,TGTGCCAGCAGCCCCGCGGGTAGCGGGAGGGCCCTGGGGTCCTACAATGAGCAGTTCTTC,CASSPAGSGRALGSYNEQFF
TRBV30,TRBD2,-,TRBJ2-7,TGTGCCTGCCGACTAGCGGGACTTGGGGAGCAGTACTTC,CACRLAGLGEQYF